This T cell receptor beta chain was captured by sequencing in a study of blood T cell repertoires in COVID-19. CDR3 length equals 15 residues. The germline V and J ends were trimmed by 9 bases and 4 bases, with 16 bases remaining between them. Germline V gene sequence: CDR1 SNHLY, CDR2 FYNNEI. Profiling relied on immunoSEQ multiplex PCR, and the TCRdb table lists in-frame clones only, not all of them. The table shows roughly 75,000 clones, with approximately 77% occurring only once. Sequencing input: peripheral blood. This chain joins TRBV2 and TRBJ2-6; TRBD1 is a possible D gene (5 bases). This TCR was sampled from a woman aged 70-85 years with acute or convalescent COVID-19. Written as DNA, the CDR3 is TGTGCCAGTGGCGGTCAGGGTACCGGGGCCAACGTCCTGACTTTC. Its protein is CASGGQGTGANVLTF.